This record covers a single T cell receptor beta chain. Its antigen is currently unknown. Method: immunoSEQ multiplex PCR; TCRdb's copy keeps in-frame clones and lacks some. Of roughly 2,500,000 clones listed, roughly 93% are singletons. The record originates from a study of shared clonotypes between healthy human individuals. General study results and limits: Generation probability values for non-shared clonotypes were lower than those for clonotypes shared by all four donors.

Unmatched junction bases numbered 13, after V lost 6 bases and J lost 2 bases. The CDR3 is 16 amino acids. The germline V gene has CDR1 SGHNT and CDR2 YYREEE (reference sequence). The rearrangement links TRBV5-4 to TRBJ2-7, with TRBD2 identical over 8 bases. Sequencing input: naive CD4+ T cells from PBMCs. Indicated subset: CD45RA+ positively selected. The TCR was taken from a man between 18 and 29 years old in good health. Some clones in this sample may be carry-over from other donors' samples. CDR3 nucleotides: TGTGCCAGCACCAAAAATCTGACTAGCGTACCCTACGAGCAGTACTTC. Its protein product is CASTKNLTSVPYEQYF.